Listed below are T cell receptor beta chains from one sample, sequenced in a study of blood T cell repertoires in COVID-19. Measured with immunoSEQ multiplex PCR; TCRdb has only the in-frame clones, and not every one. The table has tens of thousands of clones, roughly 78% seen once. Material for sequencing was peripheral blood. Source of these receptors: a man aged 50 to 59 with active or convalescent COVID-19. Both conserved end residues are trimmed from each CDR3. A D gene is named only where the DNA matches it firmly. Clone size is not always given. Where it is, it says once, few, many or a class for expanded clones.

v_call: TRBV19
j_call: TRBJ2-1
clone_size: -
d_call: TRBD2
cdr3_aa: ASSKAGLGNEQF

v_call: TRBV28
j_call: TRBJ1-6
clone_size: -
d_call: -
cdr3_aa: ASTTSNRNSPLH

v_call: TRBV7-6
j_call: TRBJ2-3
clone_size: -
d_call: TRBD2
cdr3_aa: ASSSGLAGGTDTQY

v_call: TRBV30
j_call: TRBJ1-5
clone_size: -
d_call: -
cdr3_aa: AWSPGRGNQPQH

v_call: TRBV3-1/TRBV3-2
j_call: TRBJ1-3
clone_size: once
d_call: -
cdr3_aa: ASSQGGTGTGNTIY

v_call: TRBV19
j_call: TRBJ1-5
clone_size: -
d_call: TRBD1
cdr3_aa: ASSTRPDRGSNQPQH

v_call: TRBV6-7
j_call: TRBJ1-1
clone_size: -
d_call: -
cdr3_aa: ASSSGSGTEAF

v_call: TRBV6-1
j_call: TRBJ2-1
clone_size: -
d_call: -
cdr3_aa: ASSEVQSAGEQF

v_call: TRBV19
j_call: TRBJ2-5
clone_size: -
d_call: -
cdr3_aa: ASSKQLSETQY

v_call: TRBV20-1
j_call: TRBJ2-7
clone_size: -
d_call: TRBD1
cdr3_aa: SADRAYEQY